The rows below give T cell receptor beta chains drawn from one sample of a study of identical twins. One entry per CDR3 protein, called by TCRdb with MiXCR from the 5' RACE reads. The table lists fewer than 250,000 distinct CDR3 sequences, 6.5% to 9% of them singletons. These data were likewise used in another study, on yellow fever vaccine responses in identical twins.

Sequencing was done on a sample of CD8+ T cells sorted from blood. The source of these receptors is a woman aged 18-35 years in good health. Both conserved end residues are part of each CDR3. Each record gives: clone size, V gene, J gene, D gene, CDR3 DNA, CDR3 protein. A D gene is named only where the DNA matches it firmly. Part of the rows lack a size; the others show once, few, many or a class for expanded clones.

clone_size: many
v_call: TRBV29-1
j_call: TRBJ1-2
d_call: .
cdr3_nt: TGCAGCGTTGAGGGCCGCTCTAACTATGGCTACACCTTC
cdr3_aa: CSVEGRSNYGYTF

clone_size: few
v_call: TRBV28
j_call: TRBJ2-3
d_call: .
cdr3_nt: TGTGCCAGCAACAGACGACAGGTCGCTCGCACAGATACGCAGTATTTT
cdr3_aa: CASNRRQVARTDTQYF

clone_size: .
v_call: TRBV2
j_call: TRBJ2-1
d_call: TRBD2
cdr3_nt: TGTGCCAGCAGGGATATAGCGGGAGGAACCTACAATGAGCAGTTCTTC
cdr3_aa: CASRDIAGGTYNEQFF

clone_size: .
v_call: TRBV11-1
j_call: TRBJ1-1
d_call: .
cdr3_nt: TGTGGCGTCCTTGGGGGCACTGAAGCTTTCTTT
cdr3_aa: CGVLGGTEAFF

clone_size: .
v_call: TRBV7-6
j_call: TRBJ2-6
d_call: TRBD1
cdr3_nt: TGTGCCAGCAGCTTATATTCCCGGGACAGGGCTGCTGGGGCCAACGTCCTGACTTTC
cdr3_aa: CASSLYSRDRAAGANVLTF

clone_size: many
v_call: TRBV10-3
j_call: TRBJ2-1
d_call: TRBD1
cdr3_nt: TGTGCCATCAGTGAAGGATACGGGACAGGCTACAATGAGCAGTTCTTC
cdr3_aa: CAISEGYGTGYNEQFF

clone_size: many
v_call: TRBV12-3/TRBV12-4
j_call: TRBJ2-2
d_call: TRBD2
cdr3_nt: TGTGCCAGCAGTTCCTTGAGCGGGAGGGAAACCGGGGAGCTGTTTTTT
cdr3_aa: CASSSLSGRETGELFF

clone_size: many
v_call: TRBV6-5
j_call: TRBJ2-5
d_call: TRBD1
cdr3_nt: TGTGCCAGCAGTTACCCGACAGGGGGCGGGGAGACCCAGTACTTC
cdr3_aa: CASSYPTGGGETQYF

clone_size: .
v_call: TRBV5-1
j_call: TRBJ2-3
d_call: TRBD2
cdr3_nt: TGCGCCAGCAGTCCCCGAGGGCGGGAGCATGTGGATACGCAGTATTTT
cdr3_aa: CASSPRGREHVDTQYF

clone_size: few
v_call: TRBV4-1
j_call: TRBJ1-1
d_call: .
cdr3_nt: TGCGCCAGCAGCTATAAGGACACTGAAGCTTTCTTT
cdr3_aa: CASSYKDTEAFF

clone_size: many
v_call: TRBV2
j_call: TRBJ2-2
d_call: .
cdr3_nt: TGTGCCAGCAGTGAGGGTCTCGGGATTGGTACCTGGGAGCTGTTTTTT
cdr3_aa: CASSEGLGIGTWELFF

clone_size: many
v_call: TRBV5-1
j_call: TRBJ2-1
d_call: .
cdr3_nt: TGCGCCAGCAGCTTGGACCGTAACTATGAGCAGTTCTTC
cdr3_aa: CASSLDRNYEQFF

clone_size: many
v_call: TRBV6-5
j_call: TRBJ2-1
d_call: .
cdr3_nt: TGTGCCAGCAGTTACGTCGGTGAGCAGTTCTTC
cdr3_aa: CASSYVGEQFF

clone_size: few
v_call: TRBV29-1
j_call: TRBJ1-3
d_call: .
cdr3_nt: TGCAGCGTTGAACGGGCCCCCTCTGGAAACACCATATATTTT
cdr3_aa: CSVERAPSGNTIYF

clone_size: many
v_call: TRBV4-1
j_call: TRBJ1-2
d_call: .
cdr3_nt: TGCGCCAGCAGCCAGGAGTGGGGCTACACCTTC
cdr3_aa: CASSQEWGYTF

clone_size: .
v_call: TRBV6-2/TRBV6-3
j_call: TRBJ2-1
d_call: .
cdr3_nt: TGTGCCAGCAGCCCCCCAAGCCGGGTCTCCTACAATGAGCAGTTCTTC
cdr3_aa: CASSPPSRVSYNEQFF

clone_size: many
v_call: TRBV7-8
j_call: TRBJ2-7
d_call: .
cdr3_nt: TGTGCCAGCTCATTTACGGGGCGGTCCTACGAGCAGTACTTC
cdr3_aa: CASSFTGRSYEQYF

clone_size: many
v_call: TRBV27
j_call: TRBJ2-1
d_call: .
cdr3_nt: TGTGCCAGCAGTGGGGCTAGCAGTTACAATGAGCAGTTCTTC
cdr3_aa: CASSGASSYNEQFF

clone_size: many
v_call: TRBV10-1
j_call: TRBJ1-1
d_call: .
cdr3_nt: TGCGCCAGCAGCGCGGGACAGAACACTGAAGCTTTCTTT
cdr3_aa: CASSAGQNTEAFF

clone_size: .
v_call: TRBV12-3/TRBV12-4
j_call: TRBJ2-1
d_call: TRBD1
cdr3_nt: TGTGCCAGCAGTTTAGGGGACAGGGTATTTATGAATGAGCAGTTCTTC
cdr3_aa: CASSLGDRVFMNEQFF

clone_size: .
v_call: TRBV20-1
j_call: TRBJ1-4
d_call: TRBD1
cdr3_nt: TGCAGTGCCATTCGGGACAGAACAACTAATGAAAAACTGTTTTTT
cdr3_aa: CSAIRDRTTNEKLFF

clone_size: .
v_call: TRBV7-6
j_call: TRBJ2-2
d_call: .
cdr3_nt: TGTGCCAGCAGCTTAGCGAGCTCGTGGGCCGGGGAGCTGTTTTTT
cdr3_aa: CASSLASSWAGELFF

clone_size: few
v_call: TRBV4-1
j_call: TRBJ2-7
d_call: TRBD2
cdr3_nt: TGCGCCAGCAGCCCCGCTAGCGGGAGCTACGAGCAGTACTTC
cdr3_aa: CASSPASGSYEQYF

clone_size: few
v_call: TRBV20-1
j_call: TRBJ1-2
d_call: .
cdr3_nt: TGCAGTGCTAGATTCCCTGTGGCAGTAGGAGACTATGGCTACACCTTC
cdr3_aa: CSARFPVAVGDYGYTF